The 22 T cell receptor beta chains below come from one sample, sequenced in a study of blood T cell repertoires in COVID-19. Here immunoSEQ multiplex PCR was the method, and the copy in TCRdb shows in-frame clones only, minus some. This repertoire shows roughly 140,000 clones, approximately 80% found once; its top ten account for under 10%. Sequencing was done on a sample of peripheral blood. The receptors stem from a woman of 80 years or more in a cohort sampled during active or convalescent COVID-19.

The genes are TRBV7-9 and TRBJ1-5; maybe TRBD1 (6 bases). This CDR3 has 16 residues. V was pared by 2 bases and J by 3 bases, with 14 bases between. Germline V gives CDR1 SEHNR, CDR2 FQNEAQ (reference sequence). CDR3 nucleotide sequence: TGTGCCAGCAGCTTAAAGGGGGGGGACAACAATCAGCCCCAGCATTTT. Amino acid sequence: CASSLKGGDNNQPQHF.

The chain joins TRBV7-2 to TRBJ1-2; D ambiguous. From germline, CDR1 is SGHTA and CDR2 FQGNSA. The CDR3 spans 15 residues. V lost 5 bases, J lost 1 base, and 14 bases lay in between. CDR3 loop: CASSERGIVNYGYTF. CDR3 coding DNA: TGTGCCAGCAGCGAAAGAGGGATTGTTAACTATGGCTACACCTTC.

The rearrangement uses TRBV7-2 and TRBJ1-5; D remains ambiguous. The length of the CDR3 is 15 residues. Germline values: CDR1 SGHTA, CDR2 FQGNSA. V shed 0 bases and J shed 6 bases, with 12 bases lying between them. CDR3 residues: CASSLAIAGSQPQHF. The CDR3 nucleotides are TGTGCCAGCAGCTTAGCGATAGCTGGATCTCAGCCCCAGCATTTT.

The chain couples TRBV28 to TRBJ1-2; D is unresolved. There are 16 residues in the CDR3. The germline CDR1 and CDR2 sequences are MDHEN and SYDVKM. The V and J ends lost 2 bases and 0 bases respectively, with 13 bases between them. CDR3 residues: CASSLTAGLSNYGYTF. The CDR3 bases are TGTGCCAGCAGTTTAACGGCAGGTCTGTCTAACTATGGCTACACCTTC.

The J gene is TRBJ2-2, the V gene TRBV11-2, with D hard to call. This CDR3 has 16 amino acids. Looked up from germline, CDR1 is SGHAT and CDR2 is FQNNGV. The V end was cut by 1 base, the J end by 2 bases, with 11 bases between. The CDR3 DNA reads TGTGCCAGCAGCTTAGGACTGGCCGCCAACACCGGGGAGCTGTTTTTT. It yields the protein CASSLGLAANTGELFF. Combining the CDR3 with reference TRBV11-2 and TRBJ2-2 gives the whole variable domain EAGVAQSPRYKIIEKRQSVAFWCNPISGHATLYWYQQILGQGPKLLIQFQNNGVVDDSQLPKDRFSAERLKGVDSTLKIQPAKLEDSAVYLCASSLGLAANTGELFFGEGSRLTVL.

This sequence joins TRBV2 and TRBJ1-5; 8 nucleotides line up with TRBD1. CDR3 length: 19 residues. The V gene's germline CDR1 is SNHLY and CDR2 FYNNEI. The V segment lost 3 bases and the J segment 1 base; nucleotides outside the gene matches: 14. The DNA of the CDR3 is TGTGCCAGCAGTGATGGACAGGGACGTGGTGGGCTGAGCAATCAGCCCCAGCATTTT. Translating it yields CASSDGQGRGGLSNQPQHF.

CDR3 region: CASSPNPPTSGQETQYF. CDR3 nucleotides: TGTGCCAGCAGTCCAAACCCGCCGACTAGCGGGCAAGAGACCCAGTACTTC. This chain connects TRBV27 to TRBJ2-5; 10 bases map to TRBD2. Unmatched junction bases numbered 11, after V lost 5 bases and J lost 2 bases. The germline V gene has CDR1 MNHEY and CDR2 SMNVEV (reference sequence). The CDR3 length is 17 residues.

This chain uses TRBV29-1 with TRBJ1-1, with 8 bases aligning to TRBD1. J was trimmed by 0 bases and V by 4 bases; bases with no gene match: 13. The CDR3 sequence is 17 residues long. CDR1 and CDR2 (germline): SQVTM, ANQGSEA. In DNA form, the CDR3 reads TGCAGCGTTGTGGGCTCGGACAGGGAGATCGTGAACACTGAAGCTTTCTTT. It translates to CSVVGSDREIVNTEAFF.

The V gene is TRBV3-1 (or the pseudogene TRBV3-2), the J gene TRBJ2-3; 7 bases agree with TRBD1. From germline, CDR1 is LGHDT and CDR2 YNNKEL (reference sequence). This CDR3 spans 12 amino acids. Trimming took 9 bases from V and 5 from J; bases not matched to a gene: 5. The CDR3 DNA follows: TGTGCCAGTAGCACAGGGGTAGATACGCAGTATTTT. This translates into CASSTGVDTQYF.

The chain carries TRBV11-2 and TRBJ2-5; 7 positions match TRBD1. The germline V gene has CDR1 SGHAT and CDR2 FQNNGV. This CDR3 spans 15 amino acids. The J segment lost 1 base and the V segment lost 4 bases, leaving 6 bases of the junction unmatched. The CDR3: CASSSQGQVQETQYF. In nucleotides, the CDR3 is TGTGCCAGCAGCTCCCAAGGACAGGTCCAAGAGACCCAGTACTTC.

The chain combines TRBV6-1 with TRBJ1-4; 7 nucleotides align to TRBD1. J was trimmed by 5 bases and V by 1 base; bases with no gene match: 1. This CDR3 has 14 residues. CDR1 is MNHNS and CDR2 is SASEGT in the germline V gene. The CDR3 loop is CASSEGQGNEKLFF. CDR3 bases: TGTGCCAGCAGTGAAGGACAGGGAAATGAAAAACTGTTTTTT.

This chain links TRBV5-6 with TRBJ2-5; TRBD2 might be the D (6 bases). V lost 6 bases and J lost 2, with 14 bases in between. The CDR3 loop spans 14 amino acids. Germline CDR1 and CDR2: SGHDT and YYEEEE. The CDR3 DNA follows: TGTGCCAGCAACTTCCTCGCGGGGCAAGAGACCCAGTACTTC. It yields the protein CASNFLAGQETQYF.

This chain uses TRBV11-3 with TRBJ1-1; D not resolved. The CDR3 spans 13 residues. The V gene lost 1 base and the J gene lost 9 bases, with 12 bases spanning the gap. CDR1 is SGHNT and CDR2 is YENEEA in the germline V gene. For the CDR3, the DNA is TGTGCCAGCAGCTTAGGGGAGGGCCTAAAAGCTTTCTTT. This encodes CASSLGEGLKAFF.

This clone was seen a handful of times. The chain employs TRBV28 and TRBJ1-5; TRBD1 aligns across 7 bases. The CDR3 loop spans 14 amino acids. The J segment lost 2 bases and the V segment lost 6 bases, leaving 4 bases of the junction unmatched. The germline V gene has CDR1 MDHEN and CDR2 SYDVKM. CDR3 loop: CASSLGQRNQPQHF. Here the CDR3 DNA reads TGTGCCAGCAGCCTGGGACAGCGCAATCAGCCCCAGCATTTT.

This chain uses TRBV10-3 with TRBJ2-5, with 7 positions matching TRBD1. The V and J ends lost 4 bases and 4 bases, in that order; junction bases with no gene match: 9. The CDR3 covers 15 residues. CDR1 is ENHRY, CDR2 SYGVKD, per germline. CDR3 DNA: TGTGCCATCAGTGGAGGGGGCGCCCGGGGAGAGACCCAGTACTTC. Protein product: CAISGGGARGETQYF.

This clone was seen only a few times. The chain carries TRBV5-1 and TRBJ1-4; tentatively, D is TRBD1 (6 bases). This CDR3 has 14 amino acids. Deletions cut 3 bases from V and 8 bases from J, with 14 bases between. Germline V gene data show CDR1 as SGHRS and CDR2 as YFSETQ. In nucleotides, the CDR3 is TGCGCCAGCAGCTCTCGGCCAGGGGACGAAAAACTGTTTTTT. Amino acids: CASSSRPGDEKLFF. Full variable domain (outside the CDR3, taken from reference TRBV5-1 and TRBJ1-4): KAGVTQTPRYLIKTRGQQVTLSCSPISGHRSVSWYQQTPGQGLQFLFEYFSETQRNKGNFPGRFSGRQFSNSRSEMNVSTLELGDSALYLCASSSRPGDEKLFFGSGTQLSVL.

Note on this clone: The identical CDR3 is also encoded by other nucleotide sequences in the sample. V usage is TRBV10-1 and J usage is TRBJ2-7; the D gene is possibly TRBD1 (5 bases). Between the trimmed V and J ends, which lost 6 bases and 3 bases, there was a span of 24 bases. This CDR3 has 17 amino acids. Germline V lookup: CDR1 WNHNN, CDR2 SYGVQD (reference sequence). CDR3 in DNA: TGCGCCAGCAGCCTCCAAGGGGCGCAACCTCCTCTCTACGAGCAGTACTTC. Encoded protein: CASSLQGAQPPLYEQYF.

The chain carries TRBV5-1 and TRBJ2-5, with a tentative D call TRBD2 (5 bases). The ends were cut back, 4 bases at V and 1 base at J, with 20 bases in the middle. CDR1 is SGHRS and CDR2 is YFSETQ in the germline V gene. The CDR3 has 17 amino acids. CDR3 sequence reads: CASSPGIGRMGQETQYF. The CDR3 DNA reads TGCGCCAGCAGCCCCGGGATAGGAAGAATGGGCCAAGAGACCCAGTACTTC.

The rearrangement links TRBV29-1 to TRBJ2-3; 14 bases are a match to TRBD2. The length of the CDR3 is 16 residues. The J segment lost 5 bases and the V segment lost 6 bases, leaving 10 bases of the junction unmatched. Germline V gene sequence: CDR1 SQVTM, CDR2 ANQGSEA. The chain's CDR3 is CSVAGTSGGAGDTQYF. The DNA for the CDR3 is TGCAGCGTCGCTGGGACTAGCGGGGGAGCGGGAGATACGCAGTATTTT.

This chain connects TRBV11-2 to TRBJ2-7; possible D gene TRBD2, 5 bases. Germline-derived CDR1 and CDR2 are SGHAT and FQNNGV. CDR3 length: 14 residues. Trimming cost V 5 bases and J 0 bases, with 11 bases left between them. The CDR3 spells CASSLDLNSYEQYV. Here the CDR3 DNA reads TGTGCCAGCAGCCTGGACTTAAACTCCTACGAGCAGTACGTC.

The CDR3 DNA reads as TGTGCCAGCAGTCCCCTTGGGGGGGACAGGTCTCTCGGGACCCAGTACTTC. Translated: CASSPLGGDRSLGTQYF. The gene calls are TRBV25-1 and TRBJ2-5; a weak D match, TRBD1 (8 bases). Germline V lookup: CDR1 MGHDK, CDR2 SYGVNS. Trimming removed 5 bases from V and 7 bases from J, with 26 bases in between. This CDR3 has 17 residues.

The chain couples TRBV29-1 to TRBJ1-1, with D unresolved. This CDR3 is built from 13 residues. Per germline, CDR1 SQVTM and CDR2 ANQGSEA. Deletions cut 5 bases from V and 1 base from J, with 11 bases between. CDR3 residues: CSVREAGNTEAFF. DNA of the CDR3: TGCAGCGTTAGGGAGGCAGGGAACACTGAAGCTTTCTTT.